This TCR beta chain is drawn from a study of human T cells and chemical hapten exposure. Study information: Patients received weekly diphenylcyclopropenone doses to the scalp throughout the roughly 23-week study.

The study, taken as a whole, reports: Counts of TCRs expanded at PT1 correlated positively with patch test score.

In its sample, this clonotype was seen a few times. What it recognizes is unknown. Time point indicated: patch test 1, 2 weeks after DPC sensitization. Indicated treatment: therapeutic diphenylcyclopropenone sensitization with weekly scalp DPC. Library construction involved attaching unique molecular identifiers to individual cDNA molecules, which allowed quantitative, reproducible TCR counting. Via MiXCR, TCRdb re-called the RACE reads, giving one row per CDR3 protein. The sample carries about 360,000 distinct CDR3 sequences, around 7% recorded once. The source of this sequence is a woman aged 18-29 years with alopecia areata. Some clones in this sample may be carry-over from other donors' samples. The input for sequencing was whole blood, taken in connection with sensitization to the hapten diphenylcyclopropenone (DPC).

The CDR3 DNA is TGCGCCAGCAGCCCCACGGGCCAGAGCTCCTATAATTCACCCCTCCACTTT. Residues: CASSPTGQSSYNSPLHF. V gene TRBV5-1 combines with J gene TRBJ1-6; D remains ambiguous. CDR1 is SGHRS, CDR2 YFSETQ, per germline. The CDR3 covers 17 residues. Trimming took off 4 bases at V and 0 bases at J, with 14 bases between the two ends.